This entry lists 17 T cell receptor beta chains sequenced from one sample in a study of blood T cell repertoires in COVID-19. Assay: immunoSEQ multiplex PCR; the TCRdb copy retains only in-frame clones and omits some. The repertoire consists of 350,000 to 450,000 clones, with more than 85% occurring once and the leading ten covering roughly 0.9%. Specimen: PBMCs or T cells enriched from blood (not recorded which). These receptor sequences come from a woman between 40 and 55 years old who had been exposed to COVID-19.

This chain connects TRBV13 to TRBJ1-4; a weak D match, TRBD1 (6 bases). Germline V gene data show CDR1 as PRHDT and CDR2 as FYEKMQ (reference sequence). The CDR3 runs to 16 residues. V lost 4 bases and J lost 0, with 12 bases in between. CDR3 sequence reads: CASSSGGITTNEKLFF. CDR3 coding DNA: TGTGCCAGCAGCTCTGGGGGCATAACAACTAATGAAAAACTGTTTTTT.

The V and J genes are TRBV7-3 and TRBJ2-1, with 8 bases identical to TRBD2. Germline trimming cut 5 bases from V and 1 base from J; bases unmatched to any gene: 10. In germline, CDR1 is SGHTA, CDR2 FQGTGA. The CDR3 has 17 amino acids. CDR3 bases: TGTGCCAGCAGCCCCCTCCCCGCGGGGGGTTCCTACAATGAGCAGTTCTTC. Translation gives CASSPLPAGGSYNEQFF.

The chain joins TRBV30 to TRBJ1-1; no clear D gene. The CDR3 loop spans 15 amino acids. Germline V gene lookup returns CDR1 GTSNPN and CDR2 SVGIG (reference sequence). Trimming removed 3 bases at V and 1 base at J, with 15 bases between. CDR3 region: CAWRKQSTPNTEAFF. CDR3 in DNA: TGTGCCTGGAGGAAACAATCCACCCCGAACACTGAAGCTTTCTTT.

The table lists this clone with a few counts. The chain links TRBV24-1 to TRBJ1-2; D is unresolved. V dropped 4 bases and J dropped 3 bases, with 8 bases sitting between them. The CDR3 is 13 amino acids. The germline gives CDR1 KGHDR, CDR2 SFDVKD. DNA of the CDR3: TGTGCCACCAGTGAAGACTCGGACTATGGCTACACCTTC. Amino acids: CATSEDSDYGYTF.

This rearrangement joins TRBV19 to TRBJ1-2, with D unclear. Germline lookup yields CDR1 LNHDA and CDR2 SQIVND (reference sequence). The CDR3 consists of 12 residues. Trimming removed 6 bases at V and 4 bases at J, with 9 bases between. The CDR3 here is CASSPTVYGYTF. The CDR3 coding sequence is TGTGCCAGTAGCCCCACAGTCTATGGCTACACCTTC. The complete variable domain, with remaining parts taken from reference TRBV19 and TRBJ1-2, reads DGGITQSPKYLFRKEGQNVTLSCEQNLNHDAMYWYRQDPGQGLRLIYYSQIVNDFQKGDIAEGYSVSREKKESFPLTVTSAQKNPTAFYLCASSPTVYGYTFGSGTRLTVV.

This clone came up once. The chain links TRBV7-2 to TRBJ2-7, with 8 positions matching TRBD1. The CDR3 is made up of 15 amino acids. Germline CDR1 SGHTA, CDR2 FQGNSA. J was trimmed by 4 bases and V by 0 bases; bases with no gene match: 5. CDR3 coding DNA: TGTGCCAGCAGCTTAGCTGGACAGGGAGGATACGAGCAGTACTTC. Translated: CASSLAGQGGYEQYF. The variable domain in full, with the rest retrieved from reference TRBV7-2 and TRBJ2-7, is GAGVSQSPSNKVTEKGKDVELRCDPISGHTALYWYRQSLGQGLEFLIYFQGNSAPDKSGLPSDRFSAERTGGSVSTLTIQRTQQEDSAVYLCASSLAGQGGYEQYFGPGTRLTVT.

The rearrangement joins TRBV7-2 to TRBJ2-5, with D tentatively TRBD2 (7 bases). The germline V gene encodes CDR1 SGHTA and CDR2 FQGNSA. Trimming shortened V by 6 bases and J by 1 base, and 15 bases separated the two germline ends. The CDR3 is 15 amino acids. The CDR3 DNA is TGTGCCAGCAGGACGTATGGGGGGGCCCAAGAGACCCAGTACTTC. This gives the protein CASRTYGGAQETQYF.

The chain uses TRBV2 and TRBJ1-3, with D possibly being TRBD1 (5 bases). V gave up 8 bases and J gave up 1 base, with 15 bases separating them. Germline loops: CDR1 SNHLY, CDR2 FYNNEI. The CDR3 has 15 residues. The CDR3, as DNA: TGTGCCAGCCGAACAGGCGCAAGGTCTGGAAACACCATATATTTT. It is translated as CASRTGARSGNTIYF.

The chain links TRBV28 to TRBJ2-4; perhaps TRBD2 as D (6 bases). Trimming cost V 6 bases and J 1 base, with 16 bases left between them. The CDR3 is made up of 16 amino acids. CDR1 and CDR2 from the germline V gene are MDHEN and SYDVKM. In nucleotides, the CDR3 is TGTGCCAGCAGCATTGGGGGGTTAGCGGCCAAAAACATTCAGTACTTC. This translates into CASSIGGLAAKNIQYF.

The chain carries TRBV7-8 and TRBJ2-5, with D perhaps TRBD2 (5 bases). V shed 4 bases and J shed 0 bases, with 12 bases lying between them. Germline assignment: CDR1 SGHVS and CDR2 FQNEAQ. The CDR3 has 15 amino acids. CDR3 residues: CASSSGKTDQETQYF. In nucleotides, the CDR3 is TGTGCCAGCAGCTCGGGGAAGACGGACCAAGAGACCCAGTACTTC.

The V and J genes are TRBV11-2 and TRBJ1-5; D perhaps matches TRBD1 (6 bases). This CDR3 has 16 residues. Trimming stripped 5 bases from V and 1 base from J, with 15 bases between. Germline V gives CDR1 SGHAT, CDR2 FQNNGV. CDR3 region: CASSPRLGTSNQPQHF. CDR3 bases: TGTGCCAGCAGCCCCCGACTTGGGACAAGCAATCAGCCCCAGCATTTT.

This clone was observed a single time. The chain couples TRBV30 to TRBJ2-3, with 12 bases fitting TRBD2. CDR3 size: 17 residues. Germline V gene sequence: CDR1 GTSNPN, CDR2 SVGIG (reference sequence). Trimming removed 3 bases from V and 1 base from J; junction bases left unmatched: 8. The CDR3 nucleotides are TGTGCCTGGAGCCGGGGACTAGCGGGTATGGGCACAGATACGCAGTATTTT. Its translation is CAWSRGLAGMGTDTQYF.

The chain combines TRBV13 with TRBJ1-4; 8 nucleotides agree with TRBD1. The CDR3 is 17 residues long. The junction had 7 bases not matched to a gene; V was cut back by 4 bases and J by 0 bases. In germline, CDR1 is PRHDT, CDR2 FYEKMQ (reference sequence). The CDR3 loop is CASSSGQEKATNEKLFF. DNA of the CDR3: TGTGCCAGCAGCTCGGGACAGGAAAAAGCAACTAATGAAAAACTGTTTTTT.

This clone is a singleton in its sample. For the CDR3, the DNA is TGTGCCAGCAGCAGACAGGGACATAGCAATCAGCCCCAGCATTTT. Its translation is CASSRQGHSNQPQHF. V gene TRBV2 combines with J gene TRBJ1-5; 7 bases match TRBD1. Trimming took 6 bases from V and 0 from J; bases not matched to a gene: 5. This CDR3 has 15 amino acids. The germline V gene has CDR1 SNHLY and CDR2 FYNNEI.

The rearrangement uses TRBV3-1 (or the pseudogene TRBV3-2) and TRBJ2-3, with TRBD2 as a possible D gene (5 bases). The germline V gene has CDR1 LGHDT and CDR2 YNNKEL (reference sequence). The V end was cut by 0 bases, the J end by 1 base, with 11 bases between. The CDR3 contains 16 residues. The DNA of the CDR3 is TGTGCCAGCAGCCAAGATTTGGGCGGGCGCACAGATACGCAGTATTTT. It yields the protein CASSQDLGGRTDTQYF.

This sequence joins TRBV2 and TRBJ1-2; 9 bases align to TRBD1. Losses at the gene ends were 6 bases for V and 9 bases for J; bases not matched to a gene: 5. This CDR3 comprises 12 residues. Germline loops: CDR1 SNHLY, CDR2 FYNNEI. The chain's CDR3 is CASSRDRVSYTF. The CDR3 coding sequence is TGTGCCAGCAGCCGGGACAGGGTGAGCTACACCTTC.

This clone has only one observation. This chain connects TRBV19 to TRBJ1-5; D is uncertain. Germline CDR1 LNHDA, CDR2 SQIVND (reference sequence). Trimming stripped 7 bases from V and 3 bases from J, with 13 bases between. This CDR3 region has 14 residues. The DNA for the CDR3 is TGTGCCAGTACCCCCCGCAGGTACAATCAGCCCCAGCATTTT. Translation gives CASTPRRYNQPQHF.